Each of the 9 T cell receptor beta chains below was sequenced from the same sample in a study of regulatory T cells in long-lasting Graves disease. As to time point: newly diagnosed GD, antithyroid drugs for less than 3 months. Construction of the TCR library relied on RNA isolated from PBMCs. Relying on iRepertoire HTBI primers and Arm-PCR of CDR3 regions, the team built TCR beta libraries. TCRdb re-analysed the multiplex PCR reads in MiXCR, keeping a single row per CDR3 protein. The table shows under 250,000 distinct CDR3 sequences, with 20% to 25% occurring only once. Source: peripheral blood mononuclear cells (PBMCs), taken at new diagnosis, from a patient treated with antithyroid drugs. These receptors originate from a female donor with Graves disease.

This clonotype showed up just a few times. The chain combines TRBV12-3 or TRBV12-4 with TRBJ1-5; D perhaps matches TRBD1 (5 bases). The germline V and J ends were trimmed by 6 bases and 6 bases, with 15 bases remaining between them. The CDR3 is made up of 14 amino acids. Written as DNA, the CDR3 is TGTGCCAGCAGCCCCGGGCTCGGGGGTCAGCCCCAGCATTTT. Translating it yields CASSPGLGGQPQHF.

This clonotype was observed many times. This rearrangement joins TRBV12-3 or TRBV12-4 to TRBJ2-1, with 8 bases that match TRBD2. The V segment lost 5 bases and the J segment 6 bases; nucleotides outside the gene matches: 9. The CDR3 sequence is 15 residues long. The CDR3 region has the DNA TGTGCCAGCAGTCTCACTAGCGGCTTTTCCAATGAGCAGTTCTTC. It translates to CASSLTSGFSNEQFF.

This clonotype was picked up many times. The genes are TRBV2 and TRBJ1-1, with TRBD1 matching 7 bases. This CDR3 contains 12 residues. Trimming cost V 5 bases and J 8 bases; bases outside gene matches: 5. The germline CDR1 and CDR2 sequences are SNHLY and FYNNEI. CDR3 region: CASSPRQGEAFF. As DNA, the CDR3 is TGTGCCAGCAGTCCAAGACAGGGCGAAGCTTTCTTT. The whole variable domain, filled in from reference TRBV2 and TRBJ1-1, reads EPEVTQTPSHQVTQMGQEVILRCVPISNHLYFYWYRQILGQKVEFLVSFYNNEISEKSEIFDDQFSVERPDGSNFTLKIRSTKLEDSAMYFCASSPRQGEAFFGQGTRLTVV.

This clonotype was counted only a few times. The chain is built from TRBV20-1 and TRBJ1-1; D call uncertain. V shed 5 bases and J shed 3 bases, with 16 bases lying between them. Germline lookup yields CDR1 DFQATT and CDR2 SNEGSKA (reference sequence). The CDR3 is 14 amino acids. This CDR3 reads CSASDPSDYTEAFF. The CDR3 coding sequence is TGCAGTGCTTCTGACCCGAGCGATTACACTGAAGCTTTCTTT.

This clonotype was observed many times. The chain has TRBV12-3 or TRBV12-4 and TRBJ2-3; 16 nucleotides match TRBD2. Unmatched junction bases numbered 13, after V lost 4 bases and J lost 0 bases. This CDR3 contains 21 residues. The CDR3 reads CASSYVASGTSGGASTDTQYF. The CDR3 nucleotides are TGTGCCAGCAGTTATGTCGCTTCCGGGACTAGCGGGGGGGCTAGCACAGATACGCAGTATTTT.

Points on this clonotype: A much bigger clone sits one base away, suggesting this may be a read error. CDR3: CASSLGGGYTDTQYF. The CDR3 bases are TGTGCCAGCAGCTTAGGGGGGGGCTACACAGATACGCAGTATTTT. This chain connects TRBV7-2 to TRBJ2-3; TRBD2 might be the D (7 bases). The germline gives CDR1 SGHTA, CDR2 FQGNSA. The length of the CDR3 is 15 residues. The ends were cut back, 1 base at V and 2 bases at J, with 10 bases in the middle.

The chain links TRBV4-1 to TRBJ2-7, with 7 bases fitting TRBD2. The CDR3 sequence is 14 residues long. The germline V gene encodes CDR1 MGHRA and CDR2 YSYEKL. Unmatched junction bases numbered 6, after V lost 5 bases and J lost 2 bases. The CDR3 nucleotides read TGCGCCAGCAGCTCCGGAGCGGGGCCCTACGAGCAGTACTTC. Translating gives CASSSGAGPYEQYF.

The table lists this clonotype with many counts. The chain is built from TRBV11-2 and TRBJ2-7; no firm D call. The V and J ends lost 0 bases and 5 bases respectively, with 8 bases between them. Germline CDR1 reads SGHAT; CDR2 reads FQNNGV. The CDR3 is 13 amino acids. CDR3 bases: TGTGCCAGCAGCTTAGAGTGGAAGGACGAGCAGTACTTC. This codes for CASSLEWKDEQYF.

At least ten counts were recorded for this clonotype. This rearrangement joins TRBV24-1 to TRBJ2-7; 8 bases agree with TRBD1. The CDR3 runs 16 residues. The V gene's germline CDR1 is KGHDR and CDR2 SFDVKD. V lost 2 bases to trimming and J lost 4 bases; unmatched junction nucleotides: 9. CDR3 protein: CATSDSWTGSFYEQYF. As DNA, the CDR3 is TGTGCCACCAGTGATTCGTGGACAGGGTCGTTTTACGAGCAGTACTTC.